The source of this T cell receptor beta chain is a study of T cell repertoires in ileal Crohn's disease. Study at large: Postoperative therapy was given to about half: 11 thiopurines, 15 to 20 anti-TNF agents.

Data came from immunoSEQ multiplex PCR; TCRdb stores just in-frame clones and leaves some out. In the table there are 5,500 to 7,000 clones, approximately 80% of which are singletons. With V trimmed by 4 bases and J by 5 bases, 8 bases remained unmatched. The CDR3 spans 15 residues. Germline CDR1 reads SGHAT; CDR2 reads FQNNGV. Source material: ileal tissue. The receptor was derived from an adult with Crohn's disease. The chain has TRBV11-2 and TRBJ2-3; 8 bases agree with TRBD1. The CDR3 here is CASSSLDRVGDTQYF. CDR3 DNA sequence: TGTGCCAGCAGCTCCCTGGACAGGGTAGGAGATACGCAGTATTTT.